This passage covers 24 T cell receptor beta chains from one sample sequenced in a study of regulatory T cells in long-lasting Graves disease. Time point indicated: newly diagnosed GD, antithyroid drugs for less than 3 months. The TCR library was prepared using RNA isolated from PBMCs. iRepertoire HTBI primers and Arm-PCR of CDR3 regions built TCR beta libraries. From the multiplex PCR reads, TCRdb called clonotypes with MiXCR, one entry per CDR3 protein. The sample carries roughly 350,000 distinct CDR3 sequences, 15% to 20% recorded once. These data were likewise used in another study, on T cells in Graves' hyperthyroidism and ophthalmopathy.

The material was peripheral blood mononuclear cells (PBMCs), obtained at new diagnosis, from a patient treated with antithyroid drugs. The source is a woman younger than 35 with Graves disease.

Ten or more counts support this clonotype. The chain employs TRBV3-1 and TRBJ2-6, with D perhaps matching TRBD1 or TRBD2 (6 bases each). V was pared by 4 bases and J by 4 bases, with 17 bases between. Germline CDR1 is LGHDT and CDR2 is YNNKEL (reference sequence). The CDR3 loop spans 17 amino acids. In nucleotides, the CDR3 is TGTGCCAGCAGCCGGCGCGGGGACACGGGCGGGGCCAACGTCCTGACTTTC. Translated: CASSRRGDTGGANVLTF.

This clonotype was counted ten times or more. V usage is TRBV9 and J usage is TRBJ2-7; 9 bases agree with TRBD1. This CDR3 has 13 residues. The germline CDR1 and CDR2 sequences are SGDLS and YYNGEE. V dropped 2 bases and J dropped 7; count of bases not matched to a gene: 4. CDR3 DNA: TGTGCCAGCAGCGTCGGGACAGGGTGGGAGCAGTACTTC. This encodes CASSVGTGWEQYF.

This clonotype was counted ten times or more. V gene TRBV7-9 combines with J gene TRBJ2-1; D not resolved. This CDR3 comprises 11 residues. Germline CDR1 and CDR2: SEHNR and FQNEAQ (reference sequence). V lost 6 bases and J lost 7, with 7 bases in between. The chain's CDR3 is CASSSGNEQFF. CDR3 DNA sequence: TGTGCCAGCAGTTCCGGAAATGAGCAGTTCTTC. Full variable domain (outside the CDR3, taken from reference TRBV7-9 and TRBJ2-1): DTGVSQNPRHKITKRGQNVTFRCDPISEHNRLYWYRQTLGQGPEFLTYFQNEAQLEKSRLLSDRFSAERPKGSFSTLEIQRTEQGDSAMYLCASSSGNEQFFGPGTRLTVL.

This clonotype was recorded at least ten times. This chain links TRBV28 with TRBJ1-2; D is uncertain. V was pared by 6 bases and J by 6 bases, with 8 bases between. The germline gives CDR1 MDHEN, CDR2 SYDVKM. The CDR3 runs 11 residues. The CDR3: CASRVSDGYTF. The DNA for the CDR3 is TGTGCCAGCAGGGTCTCGGATGGCTACACCTTC.

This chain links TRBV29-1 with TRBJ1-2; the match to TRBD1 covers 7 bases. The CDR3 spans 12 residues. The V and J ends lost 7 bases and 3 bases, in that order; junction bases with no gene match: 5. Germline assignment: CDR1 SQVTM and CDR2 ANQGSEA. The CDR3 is CSARDSYYGYTF. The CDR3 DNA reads TGCAGCGCACGGGACAGCTACTATGGCTACACCTTC. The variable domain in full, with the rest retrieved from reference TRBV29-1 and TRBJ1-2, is SAVISQKPSRDICQRGTSLTIQCQVDSQVTMMFWYRQQPGQSLTLIATANQGSEATYESGFVIDKFPISRPNLTFSTLTVSNMSPEDSSIYLCSARDSYYGYTFGSGTRLTVV.

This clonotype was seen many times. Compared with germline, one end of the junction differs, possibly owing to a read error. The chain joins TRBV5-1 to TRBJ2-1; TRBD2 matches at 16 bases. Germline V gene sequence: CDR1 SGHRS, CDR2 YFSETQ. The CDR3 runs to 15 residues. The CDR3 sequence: CASSWGLAGGDEQFF. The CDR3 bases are TGTGCCAGCAGCTGGGGACTAGCGGGAGGGGATGAGCAGTTCTTC.

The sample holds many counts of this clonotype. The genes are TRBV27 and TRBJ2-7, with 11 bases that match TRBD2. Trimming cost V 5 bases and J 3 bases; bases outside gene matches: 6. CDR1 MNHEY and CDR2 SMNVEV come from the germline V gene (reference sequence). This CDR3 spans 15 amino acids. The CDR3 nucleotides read TGTGCCAGCAGTCCATCCGGGACTAGCGGCTACGAGCAGTACTTC. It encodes CASSPSGTSGYEQYF.

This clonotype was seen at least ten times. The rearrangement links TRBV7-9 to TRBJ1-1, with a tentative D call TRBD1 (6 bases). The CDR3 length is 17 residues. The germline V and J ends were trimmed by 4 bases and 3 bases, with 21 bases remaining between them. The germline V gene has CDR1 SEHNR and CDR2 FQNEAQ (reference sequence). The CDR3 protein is CASSSTAAQGGDTEAFF. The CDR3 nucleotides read TGTGCCAGCAGCTCTACCGCCGCACAGGGTGGGGACACTGAAGCTTTCTTT.

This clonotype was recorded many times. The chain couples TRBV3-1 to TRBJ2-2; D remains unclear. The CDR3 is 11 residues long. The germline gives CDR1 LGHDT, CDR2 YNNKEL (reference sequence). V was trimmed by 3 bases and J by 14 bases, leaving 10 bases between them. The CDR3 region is CASSQSGVLFF. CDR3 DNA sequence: TGTGCCAGCAGCCAGTCTGGGGTCCTGTTTTTT.

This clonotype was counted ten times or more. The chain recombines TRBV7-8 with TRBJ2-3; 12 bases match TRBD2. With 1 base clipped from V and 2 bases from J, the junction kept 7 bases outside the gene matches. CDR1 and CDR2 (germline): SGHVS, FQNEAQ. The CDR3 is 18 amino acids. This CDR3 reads CASSLGPSGGAPTDTQYF. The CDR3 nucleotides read TGTGCCAGCAGCTTAGGTCCTAGCGGGGGGGCCCCCACAGATACGCAGTATTTT.

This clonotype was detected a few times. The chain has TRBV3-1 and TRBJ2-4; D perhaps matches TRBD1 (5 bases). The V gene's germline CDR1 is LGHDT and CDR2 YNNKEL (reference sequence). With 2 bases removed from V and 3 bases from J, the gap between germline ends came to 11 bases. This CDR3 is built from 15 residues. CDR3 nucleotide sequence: TGTGCCAGCAGCCAACGACAGAACCACAAAAACATTCAGTACTTC. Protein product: CASSQRQNHKNIQYF.

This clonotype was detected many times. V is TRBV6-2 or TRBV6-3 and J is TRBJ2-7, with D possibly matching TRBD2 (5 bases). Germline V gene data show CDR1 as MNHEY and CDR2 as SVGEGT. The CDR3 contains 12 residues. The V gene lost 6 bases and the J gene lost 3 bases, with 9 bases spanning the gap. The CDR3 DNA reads TGTGCCAGCAGATCGGGGAACTACGAGCAGTACTTC. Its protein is CASRSGNYEQYF.

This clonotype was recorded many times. This CDR3 reads CASSPFPGQLNNSPLHF. The CDR3 nucleotides are TGTGCCAGCTCACCTTTTCCGGGACAGCTAAATAATTCACCCCTCCACTTT. The chain combines TRBV18 with TRBJ1-6; 7 bases agree with TRBD1. The CDR3 totals 17 residues. In germline, CDR1 is KGHSH, CDR2 LQKENI. The V segment lost 3 bases and the J segment 5 bases; nucleotides outside the gene matches: 10.

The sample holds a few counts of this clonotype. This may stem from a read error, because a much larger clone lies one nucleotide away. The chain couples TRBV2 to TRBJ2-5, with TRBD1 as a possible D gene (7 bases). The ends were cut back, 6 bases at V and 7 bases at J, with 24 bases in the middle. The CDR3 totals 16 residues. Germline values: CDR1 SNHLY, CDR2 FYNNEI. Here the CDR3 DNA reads TGTGCCAGCAGCTGGGACAGACGAGCCCAGGAGGGGACCCAGTACTTC. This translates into CASSWDRRAQEGTQYF. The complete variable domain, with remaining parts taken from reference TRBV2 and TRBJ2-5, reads EPEVTQTPSHQVTQMGQEVILRCVPISNHLYFYWYRQILGQKVEFLVSFYNNEISEKSEIFDDQFSVERPDGSNFTLKIRSTKLEDSAMYFCASSWDRRAQEGTQYFGPGTRLLVL.

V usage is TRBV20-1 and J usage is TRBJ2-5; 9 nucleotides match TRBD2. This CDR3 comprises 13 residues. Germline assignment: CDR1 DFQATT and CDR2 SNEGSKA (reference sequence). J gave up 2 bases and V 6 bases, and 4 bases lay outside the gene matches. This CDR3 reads CSARLAGQETQYF. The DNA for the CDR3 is TGCAGTGCACGCCTAGCGGGGCAAGAGACCCAGTACTTC.

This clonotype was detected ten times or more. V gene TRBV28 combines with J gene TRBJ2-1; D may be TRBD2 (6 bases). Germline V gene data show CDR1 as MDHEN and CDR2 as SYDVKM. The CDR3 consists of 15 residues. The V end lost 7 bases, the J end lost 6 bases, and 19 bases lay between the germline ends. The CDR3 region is CASKAGRQYFNEQFF. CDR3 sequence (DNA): TGTGCCAGCAAGGCGGGGCGACAATATTTCAATGAGCAGTTCTTC.

As DNA, the CDR3 is TGTGCCAGCAGGCTACACGCCGGGACAACTGAAGCTTTCTTT. This translates into CASRLHAGTTEAFF. The J gene is TRBJ1-1, the V gene TRBV12-3 or TRBV12-4; the D gene is possibly TRBD1 (6 bases). The CDR3 extends over 14 amino acids. V shed 6 bases and J shed 5 bases, with 16 bases lying between them.

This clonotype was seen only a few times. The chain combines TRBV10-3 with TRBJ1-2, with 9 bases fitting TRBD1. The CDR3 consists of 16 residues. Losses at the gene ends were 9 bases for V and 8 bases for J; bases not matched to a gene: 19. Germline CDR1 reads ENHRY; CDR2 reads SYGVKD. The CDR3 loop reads CAIVPGQGVPTSGYTF. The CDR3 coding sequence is TGTGCCATTGTTCCGGGACAGGGCGTCCCCACGTCGGGCTACACCTTC.

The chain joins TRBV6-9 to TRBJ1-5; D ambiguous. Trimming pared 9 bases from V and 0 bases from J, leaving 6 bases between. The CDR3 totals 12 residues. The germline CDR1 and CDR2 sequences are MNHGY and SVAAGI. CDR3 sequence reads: CARRYSNQPQHF. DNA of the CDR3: TGTGCCAGGAGATATAGCAATCAGCCCCAGCATTTT.

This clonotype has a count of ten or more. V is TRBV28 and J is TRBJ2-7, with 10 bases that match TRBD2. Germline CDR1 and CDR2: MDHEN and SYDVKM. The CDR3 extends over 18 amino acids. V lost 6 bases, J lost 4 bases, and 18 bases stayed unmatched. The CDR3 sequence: CASSQAASGRSVWYEQYF. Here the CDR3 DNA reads TGTGCCAGCAGCCAAGCCGCTAGCGGGAGATCTGTGTGGTACGAGCAGTACTTC.

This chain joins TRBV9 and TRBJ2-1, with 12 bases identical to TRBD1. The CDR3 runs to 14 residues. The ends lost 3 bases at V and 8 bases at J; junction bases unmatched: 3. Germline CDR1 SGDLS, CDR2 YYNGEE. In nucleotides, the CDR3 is TGTGCCAGCAGCGCTGGGACAGGGGGCTATGAGCAGTTCTTC. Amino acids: CASSAGTGGYEQFF.

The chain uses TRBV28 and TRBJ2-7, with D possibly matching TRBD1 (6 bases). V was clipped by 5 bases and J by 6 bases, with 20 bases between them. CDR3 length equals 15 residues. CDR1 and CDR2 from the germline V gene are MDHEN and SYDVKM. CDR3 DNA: TGTGCCAGCAGTCCTCGAGGGGGAAGAAGGGGCGAGCAGTACTTC. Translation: CASSPRGGRRGEQYF.

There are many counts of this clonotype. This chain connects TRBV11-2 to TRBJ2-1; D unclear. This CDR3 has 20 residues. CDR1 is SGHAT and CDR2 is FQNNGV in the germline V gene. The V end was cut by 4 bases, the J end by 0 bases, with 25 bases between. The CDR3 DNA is TGTGCCAGCAGCTATCGGGCCCCCCGAAAACGAGTTACCTCCTACAATGAGCAGTTCTTC. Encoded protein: CASSYRAPRKRVTSYNEQFF.

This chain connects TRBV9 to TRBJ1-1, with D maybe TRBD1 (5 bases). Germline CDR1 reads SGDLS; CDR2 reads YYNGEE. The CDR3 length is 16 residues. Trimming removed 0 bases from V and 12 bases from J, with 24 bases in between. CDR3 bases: TGTGCCAGCAGCGTAGGGGCTTCAGGGCAGGACTTTTCCCCTTTCTTT. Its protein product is CASSVGASGQDFSPFF.